Each of the 26 T cell receptor beta chains below was sequenced from the same sample in a study of blood T cell repertoires in COVID-19. The table came from immunoSEQ multiplex PCR; TCRdb's copy has only in-frame clones and leaves some out. The table includes about 200,000 clones, 70% to 85% detected once. The sample comprised peripheral blood. The receptors were gathered from a human donor in a cohort sampled during active COVID-19.

Remarks on this clone: Other DNA sequences from this sample encode an identical CDR3 as well. V and J are TRBV9 and TRBJ2-1; 10 nucleotides match TRBD2. The CDR3 loop spans 15 amino acids. The germline gives CDR1 SGDLS, CDR2 YYNGEE. J lost 2 bases, V lost 3 bases, and 2 bases had no gene match. CDR3 coding DNA: TGTGCCAGCAGCGCTAGCGGGAGCACCTACAATGAGCAGTTCTTC. Its protein product is CASSASGSTYNEQFF.

This clone has a single count. This chain joins TRBV30 and TRBJ1-3, with no clear D. Trimming took 0 bases from V and 0 from J, leaving 9 bases between them. Germline V gene sequence: CDR1 GTSNPN, CDR2 SVGIG (reference sequence). This CDR3 is built from 15 residues. CDR3 sequence: CAWSVMRVSGNTIYF. DNA for the CDR3: TGTGCCTGGAGTGTAATGAGAGTCTCTGGAAACACCATATATTTT.

The chain carries TRBV24-1 and TRBJ2-3; 8 bases match TRBD2. The J segment lost 3 bases and the V segment lost 5 bases, leaving 6 bases of the junction unmatched. The CDR3 length is 15 residues. Germline-derived CDR1 and CDR2 are KGHDR and SFDVKD. The CDR3 region is CATSVFQRGTDTQYF. DNA of the CDR3: TGTGCCACCAGTGTCTTCCAGCGGGGGACAGATACGCAGTATTTT.

V usage is TRBV5-4 and J usage is TRBJ2-1; 8 bases fit TRBD1. Germline V gene sequence: CDR1 SGHNT, CDR2 YYREEE (reference sequence). V shed 1 base and J 2 bases; nucleotides not matched to a gene: 5. CDR3 length: 16 residues. CDR3 nucleotide sequence: TGTGCCAGCAGCTTGTTTCCGACAGGGGCCTACAATGAGCAGTTCTTC. As protein: CASSLFPTGAYNEQFF.

CDR3 sequence (DNA): TGTGCCAGCAGTGAAATCGAACTAGCTGCCTCCCGGGAGCTGTTTTTT. This translates into CASSEIELAASRELFF. The chain is built from TRBV6-1 and TRBJ2-2; a possible D gene is TRBD2 (6 bases). CDR1 and CDR2 (germline): MNHNS, SASEGT. The CDR3 is 16 amino acids. V shed 2 bases and J shed 9 bases, with 19 bases lying between them.

V usage is TRBV9 and J usage is TRBJ1-2, with 10 bases lining up with TRBD1. The germline V gene encodes CDR1 SGDLS and CDR2 YYNGEE. The CDR3 spans 12 residues. V was clipped by 6 bases and J by 13 bases; unmatched bases: 9. CDR3 coding DNA: TGTGCCAGCAATTCAGGGACAGGGGTTTTCACCTTC. Translation: CASNSGTGVFTF.

This clone was picked up a small number of times. J is TRBJ1-4 and V is TRBV15; 10 bases are a match to TRBD1. Looked up from germline, CDR1 is LNHNV and CDR2 is YYDKDF (reference sequence). V was pared by 0 bases and J by 4 bases, with 5 bases of the junction left unmatched. This CDR3 contains 17 residues. This CDR3 is CATSRDMGQGFNEKLFF. The CDR3, as DNA: TGTGCCACCAGCAGAGATATGGGACAGGGGTTTAATGAAAAACTGTTTTTT.

J is TRBJ2-1 and V is TRBV18, with D possibly TRBD1 on 6 matching bases. The V gene lost 7 bases and the J gene lost 0 bases, with 16 bases spanning the gap. Germline V lookup: CDR1 KGHSH, CDR2 LQKENI. This CDR3 spans 16 amino acids. CDR3 sequence: CASFPGSGVSYNEQFF. For the CDR3, the DNA is TGTGCCAGCTTCCCGGGGTCAGGGGTCTCCTACAATGAGCAGTTCTTC.

The chain links TRBV27 to TRBJ1-5; maybe TRBD1 (5 bases). V was clipped by 2 bases and J by 2 bases, with 10 bases between them. Germline values: CDR1 MNHEY, CDR2 SMNVEV (reference sequence). CDR3 length: 15 amino acids. The CDR3: CASSLGTGGNQPQHF. The CDR3 nucleotides are TGTGCCAGCAGTTTAGGAACAGGAGGCAATCAGCCCCAGCATTTT.

The V and J genes are TRBV6-6 and TRBJ1-2, with TRBD1 matching 7 bases. Germline-derived CDR1 and CDR2 are MNHNY and SVGAGI (reference sequence). This CDR3 contains 13 residues. Trimming cost V 5 bases and J 8 bases; bases outside gene matches: 8. CDR3 sequence (DNA): TGTGCCAGCAGTCTCTTGGGACAGAAAGGCTACACCTTC. This sequence encodes CASSLLGQKGYTF.

The V call is TRBV7-9, the J call TRBJ2-7; 10 bases map to TRBD2. Germline V lookup: CDR1 SEHNR, CDR2 FQNEAQ (reference sequence). There are 19 residues in the CDR3. With 5 bases clipped from V and 2 bases from J, the junction kept 18 bases outside the gene matches. The CDR3 loop is CASSQRLAGTPYPAYEQYF. For the CDR3, the DNA is TGTGCCAGCAGCCAGAGACTAGCGGGTACCCCTTATCCAGCCTACGAGCAGTACTTC.

The chain links TRBV2 to TRBJ2-4, with 9 bases fitting TRBD2. Per germline, CDR1 SNHLY and CDR2 FYNNEI. V dropped 6 bases and J dropped 1; count of bases not matched to a gene: 4. The CDR3 runs to 15 residues. The CDR3 nucleotides are TGTGCCAGCAGCGCGGGAGGGGCGGCCAAAAACATTCAGTACTTC. This translates into CASSAGGAAKNIQYF. Full variable domain (rest looked up from reference TRBV2 and TRBJ2-4): EPEVTQTPSHQVTQMGQEVILRCVPISNHLYFYWYRQILGQKVEFLVSFYNNEISEKSEIFDDQFSVERPDGSNFTLKIRSTKLEDSAMYFCASSAGGAAKNIQYFGAGTRLSVL.

This rearrangement joins TRBV5-1 to TRBJ1-6; TRBD1 is a possible D gene (6 bases). V lost 0 bases and J lost 7, with 8 bases in between. This CDR3 region has 14 residues. The germline V gene encodes CDR1 SGHRS and CDR2 YFSETQ. CDR3 DNA: TGCGCCAGCAGCTTGGCGACAGGCAATTCACCCCTCCACTTT. As protein: CASSLATGNSPLHF.

In its sample, this clone was seen a few times. The V and J genes are TRBV5-6 and TRBJ2-1; D might be TRBD2 (5 bases). The V gene's germline CDR1 is SGHDT and CDR2 YYEEEE. The V end was cut by 0 bases, the J end by 4 bases, with 11 bases between. The CDR3 contains 15 residues. The CDR3 here is CASSLVSRVYNEQFF. The DNA of the CDR3 is TGTGCCAGCAGCTTGGTCTCGCGGGTTTACAATGAGCAGTTCTTC.

V gene TRBV5-4 combines with J gene TRBJ2-3, with D unclear. CDR3 length: 13 residues. V lost 4 bases, J lost 4 bases, and 10 bases lay in between. Germline CDR1 and CDR2: SGHNT and YYREEE (reference sequence). This CDR3 is CASSLASADTQYF. Here the CDR3 DNA reads TGTGCCAGCAGCCTCGCTAGTGCAGATACGCAGTATTTT.

The rearrangement links TRBV3-1 (or the pseudogene TRBV3-2) to TRBJ2-3; 7 nucleotides line up with TRBD1. The CDR3 length is 20 residues. Trimming cost V 0 bases and J 0 bases; bases outside gene matches: 15. The germline V gene has CDR1 LGHDT and CDR2 YNNKEL (reference sequence). The CDR3 coding sequence is TGTGCCAGCAGCCAAGACCCTCCGGGACAGAAAACAGATAGCACAGATACGCAGTATTTT. This translates into CASSQDPPGQKTDSTDTQYF.

V and J are TRBV4-1 and TRBJ1-5, with 8 nucleotides matching TRBD1. The CDR3 spans 14 residues. Germline assignment: CDR1 MGHRA and CDR2 YSYEKL. V shed 3 bases, J shed 7 bases, and the junction held 5 bases outside the gene matches. As DNA, the CDR3 is TGCGCCAGCAGCCAGGTCAGGGGGCAACAGCCCCAGCATTTT. This sequence encodes CASSQVRGQQPQHF.

The gene calls are TRBV2 and TRBJ2-7; 7 positions agree with TRBD1. V was pared by 11 bases and J by 4 bases, with 8 bases of the junction left unmatched. This CDR3 has 12 amino acids. Germline-derived CDR1 and CDR2 are SNHLY and FYNNEI. The CDR3 loop is CAATGTLYEQYF. DNA for the CDR3: TGTGCCGCGACAGGGACGCTTTACGAGCAGTACTTC.

This rearrangement joins TRBV5-3 to TRBJ2-7; 14 bases map to TRBD2. TRBV5-3 falls under the ORF class, with uncertain function. V lost 7 bases and J lost 4; bases outside the gene matches: 4. This CDR3 has 14 amino acids. Written as DNA, the CDR3 is TGTGCCAGAGGGACTAGCGGGAGAGGATACGAGCAGTACTTC. Amino acids: CARGTSGRGYEQYF.

The CDR3 loop reads CATSDPTGGSTNTGELFF. The CDR3 DNA follows: TGTGCCACCAGTGACCCTACAGGGGGGTCAACGAACACCGGGGAGCTGTTTTTT. The rearrangement links TRBV24-1 to TRBJ2-2, with 8 bases matching TRBD1. This CDR3 spans 18 amino acids. The junction had 9 bases not matched to a gene; V was cut back by 4 bases and J by 0 bases. Germline lookup yields CDR1 KGHDR and CDR2 SFDVKD.

The rearrangement uses TRBV18 and TRBJ2-5; 8 nucleotides line up with TRBD1. The CDR3 is 15 amino acids. Trimming at V came to 2 bases and at J to 1 base, leaving 3 bases not matched to a gene. Germline V gene lookup returns CDR1 KGHSH and CDR2 LQKENI. In DNA, the CDR3 is TGTGCCAGCTCACCAGGACAGGGTAGCCAAGAGACCCAGTACTTC. Its translation: CASSPGQGSQETQYF. Full variable domain (missing parts from reference TRBV18 and TRBJ2-5): NAGVMQNPRHLVRRRGQEARLRCSPMKGHSHVYWYRQLPEEGLKFMVYLQKENIIDESGMPKERFSAEFPKEGPSILRIQQVVRGDSAAYFCASSPGQGSQETQYFGPGTRLLVL.

The V call is TRBV5-4, the J call TRBJ1-5; the match to TRBD1 covers 7 bases. After removal of 4 bases from V and 5 bases from J, the junction contained 3 bases not matched to a gene. The CDR3 contains 13 residues. CDR1 and CDR2 (germline): SGHNT, YYREEE (reference sequence). The CDR3 loop is CASSPDRDQPQHF. Here the CDR3 DNA reads TGTGCCAGCAGCCCAGACAGGGATCAGCCCCAGCATTTT.

The chain combines TRBV11-2 with TRBJ2-3; 9 positions agree with TRBD1. The CDR3 loop spans 12 amino acids. V lost 3 bases, J lost 11 bases, and 3 bases stayed unmatched. The germline gives CDR1 SGHAT, CDR2 FQNNGV. The CDR3 region is CASSFGQGQQYF. The CDR3 bases are TGTGCCAGCAGCTTCGGACAGGGGCAGCAGTATTTT.

The chain recombines TRBV28 with TRBJ2-3; possibly TRBD1 for D (6 bases). Germline V lookup: CDR1 MDHEN, CDR2 SYDVKM. V was shortened by 7 bases and J by 5 bases, with 16 bases between the two germline ends. This CDR3 is 14 amino acids long. The CDR3 nucleotides are TGTGCCAGCACCAGGAGGCAGGGGCTAGATACGCAGTATTTT. It codes for CASTRRQGLDTQYF.

About this clone itself: At one of its ends the junction is not consistent with the germline gene, which may arise from a read error. The rearrangement joins TRBV28 to TRBJ2-1, with 10 bases lining up with TRBD2. CDR3 length: 12 amino acids. Germline V gene sequence: CDR1 MDHEN, CDR2 SYDVKM. Here the CDR3 reads CASRLAGRPTIF. CDR3 nucleotide sequence: TGTGCCAGCAGACTAGCGGGACGGCCAACTATCTTC.

The CDR3 sequence: CSVEYLPWAVVTEAFF. The DNA of the CDR3 is TGCAGCGTTGAATACCTTCCCTGGGCTGTAGTCACTGAAGCTTTCTTT. The chain combines TRBV29-1 with TRBJ1-1; no reliable D call. With 2 bases removed from V and 4 bases from J, the gap between germline ends came to 20 bases. The CDR3 length is 16 residues. CDR1 and CDR2 from the germline V gene are SQVTM and ANQGSEA.